This T cell receptor beta chain derives from a study of shared clonotypes between healthy human individuals. Findings of the study overall: Sampling covered nothing but blood. Tissue TCR repertoires likely differ from those found in blood.

As regards this clone: Its antigen is unidentified.

Genomic DNA from each subset was divided evenly over several immunoSEQ plates. Generated by immunoSEQ multiplex PCR, the TCRdb table keeps only in-frame clones and is missing some. The sample records about 1.5 million clones, approximately 98% being singletons. The CDR3 totals 18 residues. Trimming cost V 1 base and J 2 bases; bases outside gene matches: 10. CDR1 SGHRS and CDR2 YFSETQ come from the germline V gene. J is TRBJ2-1 and V is TRBV5-1; 9 bases map to TRBD1. The sequenced sample consisted of naive CD4+ T cells sorted from blood. Subset noted: CD45RA+ positively selected. The sequence came from a man aged 25-45 years in good health. In DNA form, the CDR3 reads TGCGCCAGCAGCTTGAGGAGACCGGGACAGGGCACCTACAATGAGCAGTTCTTC. Translation: CASSLRRPGQGTYNEQFF.